This T cell receptor beta chain was sequenced during a study of a mutant IDH1 vaccine in newly diagnosed glioma. This clone was seen once. Its antigen is unidentified. One junction end disagrees with the germline gene, perhaps due to a read error. Germline CDR1 and CDR2: SGDLS and YYNGEE. The CDR3 loop spans 13 amino acids. The time point here: week 35, safety follow-up. Each dose of the vaccine consisted of 300 ug of mutant IDH1 20-mer peptide, with topical imiquimod. Assay: immunoSEQ multiplex PCR; the TCRdb copy retains only in-frame clones and omits some. The sample holds about 44,000 clones, approximately 80% seen once.

The V and J genes are TRBV9 and TRBJ2-1; 9 positions agree with TRBD2. This specimen was PBMCs, taken from a glioma patient whose treatment included an IDH1 peptide vaccine. The clonotype was recovered from a woman in her thirties or forties with glioma. Some clones in this sample may be carry-over from other donors' samples. Written as DNA, the CDR3 is TGTGCCAGTAGCGGGAGTAAAAACAATGAGCAGTTCTTC. Residues: CASSGSKNNEQFF. Full variable domain (rest looked up from reference TRBV9 and TRBJ2-1): DSGVTQTPKHLITATGQRVTLRCSPRSGDLSVYWYQQSLDQGLQFLIQYYNGEERAKGNILERFSAQQFPDLHSELNLSSLELGDSALYFCASSGSKNNEQFFGPGTRLTVL.